The 31 T cell receptor beta chains below all came from one sample that was sequenced in a study of Ad26.COV2.S vaccination and SARS-CoV-2 variants. As for treatment: 15 to 20 received Ad26.COV2.S at low or high dose, single or two shots; roughly 5 received placebo; per-sample allocation not given. Sampling was performed 63 days after the first vaccine or placebo injection. Sequencing used immunoSEQ multiplex PCR; TCRdb keeps in-frame clones, though not all of them. The sample has roughly 350,000 clones, around 89% seen once. The specimen was peripheral blood, collected in a trial of Ad26.COV2.S vaccine versus placebo. Every receptor here comes from a person between 18 and 65 years old who received the Ad26.COV2.S COVID-19 vaccine or a placebo.

This chain uses TRBV5-6 with TRBJ2-7, with no clear D. Germline CDR1 is SGHDT and CDR2 is YYEEEE. The CDR3 is 13 residues long. V dropped 4 bases and J dropped 5 bases, with 13 bases sitting between them. For the CDR3, the DNA is TGTGCCAGCAGCCCCCGACTTGACAACGAGCAGTACTTC. This codes for CASSPRLDNEQYF.

This clone was seen a handful of times. The rearrangement joins TRBV28 to TRBJ1-3; D uncertain. V was clipped by 7 bases and J by 5 bases, with 15 bases between them. CDR1 is MDHEN and CDR2 is SYDVKM in the germline V gene. CDR3 size: 14 residues. The CDR3 sequence: CASTLEGVRNTIYF. CDR3 sequence (DNA): TGTGCCAGCACCCTCGAGGGAGTTAGAAACACCATATATTTT.

This chain connects TRBV5-3 to TRBJ2-2, with D possibly TRBD1 on 5 matching bases. TRBV5-3 is given ORF status, its function remaining uncertain. CDR3 size: 16 residues. V gave up 0 bases and J gave up 0 bases, with 9 bases separating them. The chain's CDR3 is CARSLESQANTGELFF. The CDR3 bases are TGTGCCAGAAGCTTGGAGTCACAGGCGAACACCGGGGAGCTGTTTTTT.

J is TRBJ2-5 and V is TRBV15; D may be TRBD1 or TRBD2 (5 bases each). Trimming removed 2 bases at V and 2 bases at J, with 21 bases between. This CDR3 is 18 amino acids long. The germline CDR1 and CDR2 sequences are LNHNV and YYDKDF (reference sequence). The CDR3 reads CATSRKRLRDAKQETQYF. CDR3 DNA sequence: TGTGCCACCAGCAGAAAGAGGCTCCGGGACGCAAAACAAGAGACCCAGTACTTC.

The chain recombines TRBV5-6 with TRBJ2-1; no clear D gene. The germline V gene encodes CDR1 SGHDT and CDR2 YYEEEE. The V end lost 2 bases, the J end lost 7 bases, and 13 bases lay between the germline ends. The CDR3 runs 14 residues. CDR3 amino acids: CASSFPAFGNEQFF. The CDR3 nucleotides are TGTGCCAGCAGCTTCCCCGCCTTTGGGAATGAGCAGTTCTTC.

This clone is a singleton in its sample. The CDR3 spells CASSLGQQYQETQYF. CDR3 coding DNA: TGCGCCAGCAGCCTCGGACAGCAGTACCAAGAGACCCAGTACTTC. The J gene is TRBJ2-5, the V gene TRBV5-1, with D possibly matching TRBD1 (6 bases). This CDR3 region has 15 residues. V shed 4 bases and J shed 0 bases, with 13 bases lying between them. The germline CDR1 and CDR2 sequences are SGHRS and YFSETQ.

This chain joins TRBV6-1 and TRBJ1-5, with TRBD1 matching 7 bases. The length of the CDR3 is 16 residues. Germline trimming cut 2 bases from V and 5 bases from J; bases unmatched to any gene: 9. Germline values: CDR1 MNHNS, CDR2 SASEGT. The chain's CDR3 is CASSESTGRRYQPQHF. The CDR3 DNA follows: TGTGCCAGCAGTGAATCGACAGGGAGGAGGTATCAGCCCCAGCATTTT.

The chain carries TRBV9 and TRBJ2-3, with D possibly being TRBD2 (5 bases). The CDR3 contains 14 residues. Germline V gives CDR1 SGDLS, CDR2 YYNGEE. The V end was cut by 0 bases, the J end by 0 bases, with 5 bases between. This chain's CDR3 is CASSVGTSTDTQYF. As DNA, the CDR3 is TGTGCCAGCAGCGTAGGGACTAGCACAGATACGCAGTATTTT.

The chain has TRBV6-5 and TRBJ2-3; D remains ambiguous. There are 15 residues in the CDR3. Trimming removed 2 bases at V and 0 bases at J, with 9 bases between. In germline, CDR1 is MNHEY, CDR2 SVGAGI. The CDR3 bases are TGTGCCAGCAGTTACCGAGGCTTGAGCACAGATACGCAGTATTTT. This sequence encodes CASSYRGLSTDTQYF.

As to this clone: This specimen includes other DNA sequences encoding the same CDR3. The V and J genes are TRBV27 and TRBJ2-7, with 8 bases aligning to TRBD2. The ends lost 5 bases at V and 2 bases at J; junction bases unmatched: 2. Germline-derived CDR1 and CDR2 are MNHEY and SMNVEV (reference sequence). CDR3 length: 13 residues. CDR3 loop: CASSLAGTYEQYF. DNA of the CDR3: TGTGCCAGCAGTCTAGCGGGTACCTACGAGCAGTACTTC.

This CDR3 reads CASRLQGAEAFF. CDR3 DNA: TGTGCCAGCAGACTACAGGGGGCTGAAGCTTTCTTT. The rearrangement joins TRBV12-3 or TRBV12-4 to TRBJ1-1; 8 bases are a match to TRBD1. The CDR3 runs 12 residues. V shed 6 bases and J 6 bases; nucleotides not matched to a gene: 3.

V usage is TRBV12-3 or TRBV12-4 and J usage is TRBJ1-4; 8 nucleotides line up with TRBD1. The CDR3 sequence is 13 residues long. The junction had 3 bases not matched to a gene; V was cut back by 5 bases and J by 7 bases. CDR3 sequence reads: CASSGQGGEKLFF. CDR3 DNA: TGTGCCAGCAGTGGACAGGGAGGTGAAAAACTGTTTTTT.

The chain carries TRBV3-1 (or the pseudogene TRBV3-2) and TRBJ1-4, with D unresolved. From germline, CDR1 is LGHDT and CDR2 YNNKEL (reference sequence). Trimming left V 1 base short and J 4 bases short, with 10 bases between. This CDR3 is built from 15 residues. For the CDR3, the DNA is TGTGCCAGCAGCCAAGCTGGACGTCGTAATGAAAAACTGTTTTTT. Amino acid sequence: CASSQAGRRNEKLFF.

In nucleotides, the CDR3 is TGTGCCAGCAGCCAAACGAGAGACGGGGAGACCCAGTACTTC. As protein: CASSQTRDGETQYF. J is TRBJ2-5 and V is TRBV6-2 or TRBV6-3; unclear D gene. Germline CDR1 reads MNHEY; CDR2 reads SVGEGT. The CDR3 consists of 14 residues. V was shortened by 6 bases and J by 5 bases, with 16 bases between the two germline ends.

V and J are TRBV28 and TRBJ2-4, with D perhaps TRBD1 (5 bases). In germline, CDR1 is MDHEN, CDR2 SYDVKM. The CDR3 runs 15 residues. V shed 3 bases and J shed 8 bases, with 17 bases lying between them. The CDR3 reads CASSFLGQKSDIQYF. The CDR3 nucleotides read TGTGCCAGCAGTTTTCTAGGACAAAAGAGCGACATTCAGTACTTC.

CDR3 nucleotides: TGTGCCAGCAGTCCCTACTCAAGTGGCACCGGGGAGCTGTTTTTT. It translates to CASSPYSSGTGELFF. The rearrangement joins TRBV27 to TRBJ2-2; D remains unclear. CDR1 and CDR2 (germline): MNHEY, SMNVEV (reference sequence). V dropped 5 bases and J dropped 4 bases, with 14 bases sitting between them. The CDR3 is 15 residues long.

The chain has TRBV11-2 and TRBJ1-6; D is ambiguous. Germline CDR1 SGHAT, CDR2 FQNNGV. V lost 2 bases, J lost 9 bases, and 8 bases lay in between. There are 13 residues in the CDR3. The CDR3 sequence is CASSLRGSSPLHF. In DNA form, the CDR3 reads TGTGCCAGCAGCTTAAGAGGGAGTTCACCCCTCCACTTT.

The chain uses TRBV10-3 and TRBJ1-5; D ambiguous. This CDR3 has 14 residues. Germline values: CDR1 ENHRY, CDR2 SYGVKD. The V end was cut by 0 bases, the J end by 4 bases, with 7 bases between. The CDR3 region has the DNA TGTGCCATCAGTGAGTCTAGCCCTAATCAGCCCCAGCATTTT. Encoded protein: CAISESSPNQPQHF.

There are a few counts of this clone. This CDR3 is CASRGQDYYGYTF. The CDR3 DNA reads TGTGCCAGCCGGGGACAGGATTACTATGGCTACACCTTC. The chain links TRBV2 to TRBJ1-2, with 8 bases matching TRBD1. Germline V gives CDR1 SNHLY, CDR2 FYNNEI. After removal of 8 bases from V and 3 bases from J, the junction contained 5 bases not matched to a gene. This CDR3 is built from 13 residues.

This chain uses TRBV3-1 (or the pseudogene TRBV3-2) with TRBJ2-1, with 7 bases lining up with TRBD1. The trim removed 0 bases at V and 8 bases at J, leaving 16 bases unmatched. The CDR3 is 18 amino acids. The germline V gene encodes CDR1 LGHDT and CDR2 YNNKEL (reference sequence). Here the CDR3 DNA reads TGTGCCAGCAGCCAAGAGGAAGGGGGCGTTATCTCTAGGCATGAGCAGTTCTTC. As protein: CASSQEEGGVISRHEQFF.

This clone turned up a few times. The rearrangement links TRBV30 to TRBJ2-7; 7 bases are a match to TRBD1. The CDR3 runs to 13 residues. V dropped 3 bases and J dropped 8; count of bases not matched to a gene: 10. CDR1 and CDR2 (germline): GTSNPN, SVGIG (reference sequence). CDR3 sequence (DNA): TGTGCCTGGAGGAACACGGGACAGCCTCAGCAGTACTTC. Amino acids: CAWRNTGQPQQYF.

This chain joins TRBV5-1 and TRBJ1-1, with D possibly matching TRBD1 (6 bases). The germline V gene encodes CDR1 SGHRS and CDR2 YFSETQ. CDR3 length: 13 residues. V shed 4 bases and J shed 1 base, with 8 bases lying between them. CDR3 DNA sequence: TGCGCCAGCAGCGGGGGACAGAACACTGAAGCTTTCTTT. Translated: CASSGGQNTEAFF.

The chain combines TRBV30 with TRBJ1-3; unclear D gene. Germline assignment: CDR1 GTSNPN and CDR2 SVGIG (reference sequence). The CDR3 runs to 13 residues. Trimming cost V 1 base and J 2 bases, with 6 bases left between them. In nucleotides, the CDR3 is TGTGCCTGGAGTGGCGGGGCTGGAAACACCATATATTTT. It is translated as CAWSGGAGNTIYF.

This sequence joins TRBV4-2 and TRBJ1-5; weak D call: TRBD1 (6 bases). With 0 bases removed from V and 6 bases from J, the gap between germline ends came to 21 bases. The CDR3 is 18 amino acids. Germline V lookup: CDR1 LGHNA, CDR2 YNFKEQ. CDR3 region: CASSQELGLGASGQPQHF. CDR3 bases: TGTGCCAGCAGCCAAGAACTTGGTTTGGGGGCGTCAGGTCAGCCCCAGCATTTT.

The rearrangement uses TRBV7-2 and TRBJ2-3; 9 bases match TRBD1. Germline V gives CDR1 SGHTA, CDR2 FQGNSA. The CDR3 length is 16 residues. V trimming: 6 bases; J trimming: 1 base; junction bases outside the gene matches: 8. The CDR3 is CASSQRTGAGTDTQYF. For the CDR3, the DNA is TGTGCCAGCAGTCAACGGACAGGGGCGGGCACAGATACGCAGTATTTT. The full variable domain, rest sourced from reference TRBV7-2 and TRBJ2-3, is GAGVSQSPSNKVTEKGKDVELRCDPISGHTALYWYRQSLGQGLEFLIYFQGNSAPDKSGLPSDRFSAERTGGSVSTLTIQRTQQEDSAVYLCASSQRTGAGTDTQYFGPGTRLTVL.

In this sample, this clone turned up once. J is TRBJ2-2 and V is TRBV4-3; 9 bases are a match to TRBD2. Germline V gene sequence: CDR1 LGHNA, CDR2 YSLEER. CDR3 size: 18 residues. V gave up 0 bases and J gave up 5 bases; unmatched junction bases: 10. The CDR3 sequence is CASSQDGVAGADTGELFF. The CDR3 DNA reads as TGCGCCAGCAGCCAAGATGGGGTAGCGGGGGCGGATACCGGGGAGCTGTTTTTT.

The chain carries TRBV7-9 and TRBJ1-1; a possible D gene is TRBD1 (6 bases). The CDR3 spans 13 residues. Germline CDR1 is SEHNR and CDR2 is FQNEAQ (reference sequence). V was shortened by 1 base and J by 4 bases, with 7 bases between the two germline ends. CDR3 sequence: CASSLGGGTEAFF. The CDR3 nucleotides are TGTGCCAGCAGCTTAGGAGGGGGCACTGAAGCTTTCTTT.

The V call is TRBV9, the J call TRBJ2-3; 10 bases line up with TRBD2. V lost 4 bases and J lost 4; bases outside the gene matches: 6. The CDR3 is 15 amino acids. In germline, CDR1 is SGDLS, CDR2 YYNGEE. The CDR3 bases are TGTGCCAGCAGCCCCTCTAGCGGGAGCGCAGATACGCAGTATTTT. Encoded protein: CASSPSSGSADTQYF.

V usage is TRBV28 and J usage is TRBJ1-1, with D maybe TRBD1 (5 bases). Trimming took off 7 bases at V and 4 bases at J, with 19 bases between the two ends. Germline loops: CDR1 MDHEN, CDR2 SYDVKM. The CDR3 is 15 residues long. CDR3 sequence (DNA): TGTGCCAGCACCCTCGAAGGGGCGCGGGGCACTGAAGCTTTCTTT. Translation: CASTLEGARGTEAFF.

This chain connects TRBV28 to TRBJ1-3, with D unresolved. CDR1 and CDR2 from the germline V gene are MDHEN and SYDVKM. The CDR3 extends over 12 amino acids. V was shortened by 5 bases and J by 9 bases, with 11 bases between the two germline ends. The CDR3 spells CASSIREGTIYF. The CDR3 DNA sequence: TGTGCCAGCAGTATTAGGGAGGGCACCATATATTTT. The entire variable domain, with the rest obtained from reference TRBV28 and TRBJ1-3, is as follows: DVKVTQSSRYLVKRTGEKVFLECVQDMDHENMFWYRQDPGLGLRLIYFSYDVKMKEKGDIPEGYSVSREKKERFSLILESASTNQTSMYLCASSIREGTIYFGEGSWLTVV.

V gene TRBV28 combines with J gene TRBJ2-1; 7 bases line up with TRBD1. The germline V gene encodes CDR1 MDHEN and CDR2 SYDVKM. CDR3 length: 14 amino acids. Trimming at V came to 5 bases and at J to 5 bases, leaving 6 bases not matched to a gene. CDR3 protein: CASSKGGFNNEQFF. The CDR3 region has the DNA TGTGCCAGCAGTAAAGGGGGCTTCAACAATGAGCAGTTCTTC.